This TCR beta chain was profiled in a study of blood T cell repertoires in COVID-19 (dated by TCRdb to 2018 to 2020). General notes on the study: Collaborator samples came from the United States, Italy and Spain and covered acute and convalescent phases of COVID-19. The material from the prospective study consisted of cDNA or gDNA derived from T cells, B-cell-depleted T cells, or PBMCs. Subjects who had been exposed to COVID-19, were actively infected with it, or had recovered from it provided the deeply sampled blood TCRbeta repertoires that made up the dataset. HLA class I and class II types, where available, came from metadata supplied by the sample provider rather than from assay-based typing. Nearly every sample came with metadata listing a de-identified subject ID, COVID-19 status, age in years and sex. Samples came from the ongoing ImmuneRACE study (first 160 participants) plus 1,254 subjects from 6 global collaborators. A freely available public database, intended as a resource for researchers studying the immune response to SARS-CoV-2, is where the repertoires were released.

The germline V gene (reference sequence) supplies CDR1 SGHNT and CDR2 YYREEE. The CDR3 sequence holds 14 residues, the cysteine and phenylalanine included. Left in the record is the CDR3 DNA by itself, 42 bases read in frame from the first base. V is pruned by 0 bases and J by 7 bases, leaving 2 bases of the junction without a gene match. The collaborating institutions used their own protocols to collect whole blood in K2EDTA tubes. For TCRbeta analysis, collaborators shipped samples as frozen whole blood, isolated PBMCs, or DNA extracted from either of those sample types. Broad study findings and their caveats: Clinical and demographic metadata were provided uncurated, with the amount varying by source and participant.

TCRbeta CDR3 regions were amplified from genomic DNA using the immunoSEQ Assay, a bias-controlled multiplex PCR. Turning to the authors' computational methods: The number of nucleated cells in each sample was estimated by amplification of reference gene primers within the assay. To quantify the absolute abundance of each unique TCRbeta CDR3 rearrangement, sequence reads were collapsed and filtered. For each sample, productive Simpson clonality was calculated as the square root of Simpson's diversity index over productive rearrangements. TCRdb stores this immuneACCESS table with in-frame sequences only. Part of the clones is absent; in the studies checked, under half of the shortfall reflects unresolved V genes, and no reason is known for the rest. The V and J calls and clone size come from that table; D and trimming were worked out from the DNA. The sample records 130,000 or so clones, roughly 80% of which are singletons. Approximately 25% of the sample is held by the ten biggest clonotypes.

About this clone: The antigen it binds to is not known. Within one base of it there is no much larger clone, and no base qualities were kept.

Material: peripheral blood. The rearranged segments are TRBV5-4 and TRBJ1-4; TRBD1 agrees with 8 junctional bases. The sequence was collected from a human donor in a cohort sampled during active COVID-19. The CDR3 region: CASSLGDRREKLFF. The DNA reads TGTGCCAGCAGCTTGGGGGACAGGCGTGAAAAACTGTTTTTT.